Listed below are T cell receptor beta chains from one sample, sequenced in a study of blood T cell repertoires in COVID-19. Repertoires were generated with immunoSEQ multiplex PCR, while TCRdb's copy carries only in-frame clones and drops some. The sample shows about 47,000 clones, roughly four fifths of them seen only once. What was sequenced was peripheral blood. These receptors all stem from a man between 65 and 85 years old with active COVID-19. The CDR3 runs from the conserved cysteine through the conserved F or W. The order of the fields is V gene, D gene, J gene, clone size, CDR3 protein, CDR3 DNA. The D gene is left open where the match is weak. Some rows have no size entry. The others give once, few or many, or a class for an expanded clone.

V: TRBV6-5
D: NA
J: TRBJ1-5
size: NA
CDR3: CASQQGPQNQPQHF
DNA: TGTGCCAGCCAACAGGGTCCGCAAAATCAGCCCCAGCATTTT

V: TRBV9
D: NA
J: TRBJ2-6
size: NA
CDR3: CASSVALSGANVLTF
DNA: TGTGCCAGCAGCGTAGCCCTCTCTGGGGCCAACGTCCTGACTTTC

V: TRBV5-1
D: NA
J: TRBJ1-3
size: NA
CDR3: CASSFSPDRDTIYF
DNA: TGCGCCAGCAGCTTTAGTCCGGATCGGGACACCATATATTTT

V: TRBV5-4
D: TRBD2
J: TRBJ2-1
size: NA
CDR3: CASSLAGGSSYNEQFF
DNA: TGTGCCAGCAGCTTGGCCGGCGGGAGCTCCTACAATGAGCAGTTCTTC

V: TRBV9
D: NA
J: TRBJ1-1
size: NA
CDR3: CASSVGGGRIMNTEAFF
DNA: TGTGCCAGCAGCGTAGGGGGCGGGAGAATAATGAACACTGAAGCTTTCTTT

V: TRBV18
D: TRBD1
J: TRBJ1-5
size: NA
CDR3: CASSPTGDSNQPQHF
DNA: TGTGCCAGCTCACCGACAGGGGATAGCAATCAGCCCCAGCATTTT

V: TRBV5-4
D: NA
J: TRBJ1-1
size: NA
CDR3: CASTLFAGREGEAFF
DNA: TGTGCCAGCACCTTATTTGCGGGCAGGGAGGGTGAAGCTTTCTTT

V: TRBV7-9
D: NA
J: TRBJ1-1
size: NA
CDR3: CASSFEVGEAFF
DNA: TGTGCCAGCAGCTTCGAGGTGGGTGAAGCTTTCTTT

V: TRBV7-9
D: NA
J: TRBJ2-3
size: once
CDR3: CASSLGGGVTDTQYF
DNA: TGTGCCAGCAGCTTAGGAGGAGGGGTCACAGATACGCAGTATTTT

V: TRBV5-4
D: NA
J: TRBJ2-1
size: NA
CDR3: CASSLGPGNYNEQFF
DNA: TGTGCCAGCAGCTTGGGACCGGGAAACTACAATGAGCAGTTCTTC

V: TRBV5-1
D: TRBD1
J: TRBJ2-7
size: NA
CDR3: CASSLDRAYEQYF
DNA: TGCGCCAGCAGCTTAGACAGGGCCTACGAGCAGTACTTC

V: TRBV18
D: TRBD1
J: TRBJ2-4
size: once
CDR3: CASSPPYLGGANIQYF
DNA: TGTGCCAGCTCACCCCCCTATTTAGGGGGCGCGAACATTCAGTACTTC

V: TRBV5-1
D: TRBD1
J: TRBJ2-7
size: NA
CDR3: CASSTGQGGEQYF
DNA: TGCGCCAGCAGCACGGGACAGGGAGGCGAGCAGTACTTC

V: TRBV9
D: NA
J: TRBJ1-4
size: NA
CDR3: CASSAPLPRGEKLFF
DNA: TGTGCCAGCAGCGCCCCATTACCGAGGGGGGAAAAACTGTTTTTT

V: TRBV4-1
D: NA
J: TRBJ1-4
size: NA
CDR3: CASTPPLGGANEKLFF
DNA: TGCGCCAGCACCCCCCCACTAGGGGGAGCGAATGAAAAACTGTTTTTT

V: TRBV4-3
D: NA
J: TRBJ2-5
size: NA
CDR3: CASSQGLALQETQYF
DNA: TGCGCCAGCAGCCAAGGGTTGGCCCTCCAAGAGACCCAGTACTTC

V: TRBV7-3
D: NA
J: TRBJ2-2
size: once
CDR3: CASSLRRGRSTGELFF
DNA: TGTGCCAGCAGCTTACGGCGGGGGCGGTCTACCGGGGAGCTGTTTTTT

V: TRBV11-3
D: TRBD2
J: TRBJ2-1
size: NA
CDR3: CASSPGLAGANEQFF
DNA: TGTGCCAGCAGCCCCGGACTAGCGGGGGCGAATGAGCAGTTCTTC

V: TRBV5-4
D: TRBD2
J: TRBJ2-1
size: NA
CDR3: CASSLVLAGGPEGQFF
DNA: TGTGCCAGCAGCTTGGTCTTAGCGGGGGGGCCCGAAGGGCAGTTCTTC

V: TRBV4-1
D: NA
J: TRBJ1-5
size: NA
CDR3: CASSQAGLNQPQHF
DNA: TGCGCCAGCAGCCAAGCCGGACTCAATCAGCCCCAGCATTTT

V: TRBV4-3
D: TRBD1
J: TRBJ1-4
size: NA
CDR3: CASSQDLTGVSNEKLFF
DNA: TGCGCCAGCAGCCAAGATCTGACAGGGGTATCTAATGAAAAACTGTTTTTT

V: TRBV30
D: TRBD2
J: TRBJ2-2
size: NA
CDR3: CAWRLAGGGGAGELFF
DNA: TGTGCCTGGAGACTAGCGGGGGGCGGTGGGGCCGGGGAGCTGTTTTTT

V: TRBV7-9
D: NA
J: TRBJ2-7
size: NA
CDR3: CASSRGGRIYEQYF
DNA: TGTGCCAGCAGCCGCGGCGGCAGAATATACGAGCAGTACTTC

V: TRBV3-1/TRBV3-2
D: TRBD1
J: TRBJ2-5
size: NA
CDR3: CASSQVRTGGAETQYF
DNA: TGTGCCAGCAGCCAAGTCCGGACAGGGGGCGCGGAGACCCAGTACTTC

V: TRBV10-3
D: NA
J: TRBJ1-3
size: NA
CDR3: CAIRQETGNTIYF
DNA: TGTGCCATTAGACAAGAAACTGGAAACACCATATATTTT

V: TRBV6-2/TRBV6-3
D: TRBD1
J: TRBJ2-2
size: NA
CDR3: CASSHIDRGRLFF
DNA: TGTGCCAGCAGCCACATCGACAGGGGGCGGCTGTTTTTT

V: TRBV5-1
D: NA
J: TRBJ2-3
size: NA
CDR3: CASSIPTGSSFETQYF
DNA: TGCGCCAGCAGCATACCGACAGGATCTAGTTTCGAAACGCAGTATTTT

V: TRBV2
D: NA
J: TRBJ2-7
size: many
CDR3: CASSEGHEQYF
DNA: TGTGCCAGCAGTGAAGGGCACGAGCAGTACTTC

V: TRBV28
D: NA
J: TRBJ1-1
size: NA
CDR3: CASSLFRGTEAFF
DNA: TGTGCCAGCAGTTTATTTCGGGGCACTGAAGCTTTCTTT

V: TRBV7-9
D: TRBD2
J: TRBJ2-3
size: NA
CDR3: CASSLAGLAGGLDTQYF
DNA: TGTGCCAGCAGCTTAGCGGGACTAGCGGGGGGGCTGGATACGCAGTATTTT

V: TRBV5-1
D: NA
J: TRBJ2-1
size: NA
CDR3: CASSLAVGERLSSYNEQFF
DNA: TGCGCCAGCAGCTTGGCCGTCGGAGAGCGACTGAGCTCCTACAATGAGCAGTTCTTC

V: TRBV6-8
D: NA
J: TRBJ1-2
size: NA
CDR3: CASTMRKYGYTF
DNA: TGTGCCAGCACGATGCGGAAATATGGCTACACCTTC

V: TRBV11-3
D: NA
J: TRBJ2-3
size: NA
CDR3: CASSPNRVRTDTQYF
DNA: TGTGCCAGCAGCCCGAACAGGGTACGCACAGATACGCAGTATTTT

V: TRBV5-1
D: NA
J: TRBJ1-6
size: NA
CDR3: CASSLAGERNNSPLHF
DNA: TGCGCCAGCAGCTTGGCCGGGGAAAGAAATAATTCACCCCTCCACTTT

V: TRBV5-4
D: NA
J: TRBJ2-6
size: NA
CDR3: CASTGRANVLTF
DNA: TGTGCCAGCACCGGTAGGGCCAACGTCCTGACTTTC

V: TRBV14
D: TRBD2
J: TRBJ2-1
size: few
CDR3: CASSQHVGGSYNEQFF
DNA: TGTGCCAGCAGCCAGCATGTGGGGGGGTCCTACAATGAGCAGTTCTTC

V: TRBV5-6
D: TRBD1
J: TRBJ2-7
size: once
CDR3: CASSVGQRNSYEQYF
DNA: TGTGCCAGCAGCGTGGGACAGAGGAACTCCTACGAGCAGTACTTC

V: TRBV7-9
D: NA
J: TRBJ2-3
size: NA
CDR3: CASSLRSTQYF
DNA: TGTGCCAGCAGCTTAAGAAGCACGCAGTATTTT

V: TRBV24-1
D: TRBD1
J: TRBJ2-3
size: NA
CDR3: CATSDRTGVTDTQYF
DNA: TGTGCCACCAGTGATAGGACAGGGGTCACAGATACGCAGTATTTT

V: TRBV5-4
D: NA
J: TRBJ2-7
size: NA
CDR3: CASSLKTGSYEQYF
DNA: TGTGCCAGCAGCTTGAAAACAGGATCCTACGAGCAGTACTTC

V: TRBV7-9
D: TRBD1
J: TRBJ1-2
size: NA
CDR3: CASSSRDRGIYGYTF
DNA: TGTGCCAGCAGCTCCCGGGACAGGGGGATCTATGGCTACACCTTC

V: TRBV14
D: NA
J: TRBJ2-5
size: once
CDR3: CASSQAGSSRSQYF
DNA: TGTGCCAGCAGCCAGGCTGGGAGTTCCCGGAGCCAGTACTTC

V: TRBV4-3
D: NA
J: TRBJ1-5
size: NA
CDR3: CASSQAVLQPQHF
DNA: TGCGCCAGCAGCCAGGCGGTTTTGCAGCCCCAGCATTTT

V: TRBV27
D: NA
J: TRBJ1-2
size: NA
CDR3: CASSPRGTVEYGYTF
DNA: TGTGCCAGCAGTCCGCGGGGGACCGTGGAATATGGCTACACCTTC

V: TRBV5-6
D: TRBD1
J: TRBJ1-1
size: NA
CDR3: CASSLGTGDLRSTEAFF
DNA: TGTGCCAGCAGCTTGGGGACAGGGGATTTGCGGAGCACTGAAGCTTTCTTT

V: TRBV5-4
D: NA
J: TRBJ2-5
size: NA
CDR3: CASSFRVGGRKETQYF
DNA: TGTGCCAGCAGCTTCCGCGTGGGGGGTCGGAAAGAGACCCAGTACTTC

V: TRBV18
D: TRBD1
J: TRBJ2-5
size: NA
CDR3: CASYPDRASYQETQYF
DNA: TGTGCCAGCTACCCGGACAGGGCATCGTACCAAGAGACCCAGTACTTC

V: TRBV10-3
D: NA
J: TRBJ2-7
size: NA
CDR3: CAISMTESYEQYF
DNA: TGTGCCATCAGCATGACAGAGTCCTACGAGCAGTACTTC

V: TRBV7-3
D: TRBD2
J: TRBJ2-7
size: NA
CDR3: CASSPGTTRSEQYF
DNA: TGTGCCAGCAGCCCAGGGACTACCCGTAGCGAGCAGTACTTC

V: TRBV9
D: TRBD2
J: TRBJ2-7
size: NA
CDR3: CASSVHGEGTYEQYF
DNA: TGTGCCAGCAGCGTTCACGGGGAGGGGACCTACGAGCAGTACTTC

V: TRBV5-1
D: TRBD2
J: TRBJ2-7
size: once
CDR3: CASSFSPSGGTLEQYF
DNA: TGCGCCAGCAGCTTCTCCCCGAGCGGGGGTACCCTCGAGCAGTACTTC

V: TRBV7-9
D: TRBD1
J: TRBJ2-1
size: once
CDR3: CASSRDSDEQFF
DNA: TGTGCCAGCAGCCGGGACAGCGATGAGCAGTTCTTC